The rows below give T cell receptor beta chains drawn from one sample of a study of beta chain features in type 1 diabetes. Data came from immunoSEQ multiplex PCR; TCRdb stores just in-frame clones and leaves some out. The sample includes 250,000 to 300,000 clones, roughly 24% of them seen just once. Sequences were obtained from naive CD4+ T cells from blood. Every receptor here comes from a woman aged 30 to 39 with type 1 diabetes. CDR3s include the opening cysteine and the closing phenylalanine or tryptophan. The D gene is left open where the match is weak. Clone size is not always given. Where it is, it says once, few, many or a class for expanded clones.

j_gene,v_gene,d_gene,len,abundance,CDR3nt,CDR3aa
TRBJ2-7,TRBV4-1,NA,16,NA,TGCGCCAGCAGCCTCCAGGCAGCAGGGGCGCCCTACGAGCAGTACTTC,CASSLQAAGAPYEQYF
TRBJ2-3,TRBV29-1,TRBD2,14,NA,TGCAGCGTTGGACTAGGGAGGGCCTGGGATACGCAGTATTTT,CSVGLGRAWDTQYF
TRBJ2-5,TRBV4-2,TRBD2,15,few,TGTGCCAGCAGCCAAGGGACTAGCGGACAAGAGACCCAGTACTTC,CASSQGTSGQETQYF
TRBJ2-1,TRBV29-1,TRBD2,14,NA,TGCAGCCCGTGGGGCGGGAGGAGCTACAATGAGCAGTTCTTC,CSPWGGRSYNEQFF
TRBJ2-7,TRBV30,NA,13,NA,TGTGCCTGGAGTGTGGGGCAGGCCTACGAGCAGTACTTC,CAWSVGQAYEQYF
TRBJ2-7,TRBV5-1,TRBD1,14,NA,TGCGCCAGCAGCAGGACAGGGGGAACCTACGAGCAGTACTTC,CASSRTGGTYEQYF
TRBJ1-2,TRBV30,NA,12,NA,TGTGCCTGGAATACAGAATATTATGGCTACACCTTC,CAWNTEYYGYTF
TRBJ1-4,TRBV29-1,NA,12,NA,TGCAGCGTTGGGGGGCCTAATGAAAAACTGTTTTTT,CSVGGPNEKLFF
TRBJ2-2,TRBV4-2,TRBD2,17,few,TGTGCCAGCAGCCTTGGACTAGCGGGAGCAGGAGGCGGGGAGCTGTTTTTT,CASSLGLAGAGGGELFF
TRBJ1-2,TRBV9,NA,14,NA,TGTGCCAGCAGCGCCCTCCGACGGGGGTACGGCTACACCTTC,CASSALRRGYGYTF
TRBJ1-2,TRBV27,NA,13,NA,TGTGCCAGCAGCGACCCCACAGGGTACGGCTACACCTTC,CASSDPTGYGYTF
TRBJ1-5,TRBV4-2,NA,13,NA,TGTGCCAGCAGCCAAGAGGGAGATCAGCCCCAGCATTTT,CASSQEGDQPQHF
TRBJ2-1,TRBV5-1,TRBD2,19,NA,TGCGCCAGCAGCCCCTGGGATAGCGGGAGGCCCAGCTCCTACAATGAGCAGTTCTTC,CASSPWDSGRPSSYNEQFF
TRBJ2-5,TRBV30,TRBD1,15,NA,TGTGCCTGGAGTGTGGGACAGGCCCTCCGAGAGACCCAGTACTTC,CAWSVGQALRETQYF
TRBJ2-2,TRBV21-1,NA,13,few,TGTGCCAGCAGGGGGGCCCACACCGGGGAGCTGTTTTTT,CASRGAHTGELFF
TRBJ2-5,TRBV25-1,NA,16,few,TGTGCCAGCAGTGAGTTTCTCGCCGACTCCTTAGAGACCCAGTACTTC,CASSEFLADSLETQYF
TRBJ2-1,TRBV25-1,TRBD2,14,NA,TGTGCCAGCAGGGACGCGGGGGGGGACAATGAGCAGTTCTTC,CASRDAGGDNEQFF
TRBJ1-2,TRBV9,TRBD1,15,NA,TGTGCCAGCAGCGTAGGGGGACAGGTTTGGTATGGCTACACCTTC,CASSVGGQVWYGYTF
TRBJ1-1,TRBV28,NA,12,few,TGTGCCAGCAATAACAGGAACACTGAAGCTTTCTTT,CASNNRNTEAFF
TRBJ2-1,TRBV5-1,NA,13,NA,TGCGCCAGCAGCTCGACTAGAGTAGTTGAGCAGTTCTTC,CASSSTRVVEQFF
TRBJ2-1,TRBV14,TRBD2,15,few,TGTGCCAGCAGCCAATCGTATCGGGGAGGGGATGAGCAGTTCTTC,CASSQSYRGGDEQFF
TRBJ2-7,TRBV13,TRBD2,15,NA,TGTGCCAGCAGCTTCCTCCGGGACTACTCCTACGAGCAGTACTTC,CASSFLRDYSYEQYF
TRBJ2-1,TRBV15,TRBD2,16,NA,TGTGCCACCAGCAGAGGACTAGCGGGTCCCTACAATGAGCAGTTCTTC,CATSRGLAGPYNEQFF
TRBJ2-1,TRBV19,NA,14,few,TGTGCCAGTAAGGGGAAAAGCCCGTGGAATGAGCAGTTCTTC,CASKGKSPWNEQFF
TRBJ2-5,TRBV19,NA,14,NA,TGTGCCAGTAGTATAGCCACGGGTGACGAGACCCAGTACTTC,CASSIATGDETQYF
TRBJ2-5,TRBV5-1,TRBD1,14,NA,TGCGCCAGCTCCGGAACAGGGGGCGATGAGACCCAGTACTTC,CASSGTGGDETQYF
TRBJ2-3,TRBV30,TRBD1,16,NA,TGTGCCTGGAGGGGACTGGGACAGGGCTGGGCAGATACGCAGTATTTT,CAWRGLGQGWADTQYF
TRBJ2-1,TRBV28,NA,14,few,TGTGCCAGCAGTTCCCTGAGTCTGTACAATGAGCAGTTCTTC,CASSSLSLYNEQFF
TRBJ1-2,TRBV29-1,TRBD1,14,NA,TGCAGCGTCTTCGATACAGGGGGGCCGGATGGCTACACCTTC,CSVFDTGGPDGYTF
TRBJ2-7,TRBV5-1,NA,14,NA,TGCGCCAGCAGCTCGGCAGCGGGCCCTTACGAGCAGTACTTC,CASSSAAGPYEQYF
TRBJ1-1,TRBV19,TRBD1,13,NA,TGTGCCACCTACCGGACAGGGAGGACTGAAGCTTTCTTT,CATYRTGRTEAFF
TRBJ1-1,TRBV7-9,TRBD1,15,few,TGTGCCAGCAGCTTTGGGGACAGGGTGAAGTCTGAAGCTTTCTTT,CASSFGDRVKSEAFF
TRBJ1-2,TRBV25-1,TRBD1,13,once,TGTGCCAGCAGTGAAATGGGGGACAGGGCCTACACCTTC,CASSEMGDRAYTF
TRBJ2-5,TRBV9,NA,14,few,TGTGCCAGCAGCGTAGGTCACAGAAAAGAGACCCAGTACTTC,CASSVGHRKETQYF
TRBJ2-5,TRBV30,NA,12,NA,TGTGCCTGGAGTTCCCCGGAAGAGACCCAGTACTTC,CAWSSPEETQYF
TRBJ2-5,TRBV25-1,NA,13,NA,TGTGCCAGCACCAGGGGAGGGAGAGAGACCCAGTACTTC,CASTRGGRETQYF
TRBJ2-1,TRBV7-9,NA,13,NA,TGTGCCAGCAGCTTCGACAGCTTCAATGAGCAGTTCTTC,CASSFDSFNEQFF
TRBJ1-1,TRBV29-1,NA,13,few,TGCAGCGTTGCTCAGGGAATGAACACTGAAGCTTTCTTT,CSVAQGMNTEAFF
TRBJ2-7,TRBV15,NA,14,NA,TGTGCCACCAGCAGCAGCGGGTCTTCCTACGAGCAGTACTTC,CATSSSGSSYEQYF
TRBJ1-2,TRBV12-5,NA,14,NA,TGTGCTAGTGGTTTGGCTGTACCGGGCTATGGCTACACCTTC,CASGLAVPGYGYTF
TRBJ2-1,TRBV18,TRBD2,17,once,TGTGCCAGCTCACCAAGTACTAGCGGGAGTGTCGGCAATGAGCAGTTCTTC,CASSPSTSGSVGNEQFF
TRBJ2-3,TRBV14,NA,13,NA,TGTGCCAGCAGCCCCAGTTCCACAGATACGCAGTATTTT,CASSPSSTDTQYF
TRBJ2-1,TRBV9,NA,16,few,TGTGCCAGCAGCGTACAGCTGGAGGGAGCCTACAATGAGCAGTTCTTC,CASSVQLEGAYNEQFF
TRBJ1-2,TRBV29-1,NA,13,NA,TGCAGCGTTGTCCCCAGGGGAGCCTCTGGCTACACCTTC,CSVVPRGASGYTF
TRBJ1-1,TRBV6-1,TRBD1,16,NA,TGTGCCAGCAGTGGACAGGGAAGGTTGGTGAACACTGAAGCTTTCTTT,CASSGQGRLVNTEAFF
TRBJ2-7,TRBV5-4,TRBD2,15,NA,TGTGCCAGCAGCTTGGGGGGACTAGCGTTCCACGAGCAGTACTTC,CASSLGGLAFHEQYF
TRBJ2-7,TRBV6-5,TRBD2,15,NA,TGTGCCAGCACTCAAGCCGCGGGAGTAGGCTACGAGCAGTACTTC,CASTQAAGVGYEQYF
TRBJ2-3,TRBV11-2,TRBD2,18,NA,TGTGCCAGCAGCTTAGGCACTAGCGGGAGCTCCTACACAGATACGCAGTATTTT,CASSLGTSGSSYTDTQYF
TRBJ1-4,TRBV28,TRBD1,17,NA,TGTGCCAGCAGTTCCGGGACAGGGGAAGGTTTGGGGGAAAAACTGTTTTTT,CASSSGTGEGLGEKLFF
TRBJ2-3,TRBV5-1,TRBD2,16,few,TGCGCCAGCAGCTTTGACCCGACTAGCAGCACAGATACGCAGTATTTT,CASSFDPTSSTDTQYF
TRBJ2-4,TRBV28,NA,16,NA,TGTGCCAGCAGTGCCGCGGACGCGAAGGGAGGGGGAATTCAGTACTTC,CASSAADAKGGGIQYF
TRBJ2-5,TRBV28,NA,14,NA,TGTGCCAGCAGTCTACAGGATACCCAAGAGACCCAGTACTTC,CASSLQDTQETQYF
TRBJ1-1,TRBV5-1,NA,12,few,TGCGCCAGCAGCTGGGGGGGCACTGAAGCTTTCTTT,CASSWGGTEAFF
TRBJ1-3,TRBV6-5,NA,15,few,TGTGCCAGCAGTTACGAAGGGGCCTCTGGAAACACCATATATTTT,CASSYEGASGNTIYF
TRBJ2-7,TRBV21-1,NA,12,NA,TGTGCCAGGAGGACAGGGGGCGACGAGCAGTACTTC,CARRTGGDEQYF
TRBJ1-5,TRBV7-2,NA,15,NA,TGTGCCAGCAGCTTGGGGAGACATAGCAATCAGCCCCAGCATTTT,CASSLGRHSNQPQHF
TRBJ2-5,TRBV30,NA,15,few,TGTGCCTGGAGTGTAGATCCCGGGAGCCGAGAGACCCAGTACTTC,CAWSVDPGSRETQYF